A selection of T cell receptor beta chains follows, all from one sample in a study of sequential checkpoint blockade in melanoma. Only in-frame clones appear in the TCRdb table, and some are missing; sequencing was by immunoSEQ multiplex PCR. The sample lists about 20,000 clones, 26% occurring once. Sequenced material: tumor tissue (inferred from file names), taken from a patient given nivolumab and ipilimumab in sequence. The receptors originated from a human donor with melanoma. CDR3s include the opening cysteine and the closing phenylalanine or tryptophan. D genes are given only for firm matches. Not all rows give a size; the values are once, few, many and, for expanded clones, a class.

j_gene,abundance,d_gene,v_gene,CDR3nt,CDR3aa
TRBJ2-1,.,.,TRBV25-1,TGTGCCAGCAGTGAAGTTGTCTCCTACAATGAGCAGTTCTTC,CASSEVVSYNEQFF
TRBJ2-6,.,.,TRBV29-1,TGCAGCGTCGGGTCGTACTCTGGGGCCAACGTCCTGACTTTC,CSVGSYSGANVLTF
TRBJ2-2,few,TRBD1,TRBV11-3,TGTGCCAGCAGCCCCGGACAGGGGGCGAACACCGGGGAGCTGTTTTTT,CASSPGQGANTGELFF
TRBJ2-3,.,.,TRBV28,TGTGCCAGCATCGGCGGGACAGATAGAGGTTGTTGTTTT,CASIGGTDRGCCF
TRBJ2-7,few,.,TRBV6-8,TGTGCCAGCAGTTACACTTGGACGGGGACTCACGAGCAGTACTTC,CASSYTWTGTHEQYF
TRBJ2-1,.,TRBD2,TRBV10-2,TGCGCCAGCATTCTTAAAGCGGGAGGGCCCAATGAGCAGTTCTTC,CASILKAGGPNEQFF
TRBJ2-1,few,.,TRBV19,TGTGCCAGTAGTCCCCAGGCAACGTACAATGAGCAGTTCTTC,CASSPQATYNEQFF
TRBJ2-3,.,TRBD1,TRBV29-1,TGCAGCGTTGAAGATTGGGGGACAGGGTCTTTAACCGATACGCAGTATTTT,CSVEDWGTGSLTDTQYF
TRBJ1-5,.,.,TRBV19,TGTGCCAGTAGGGGAGCCGTGGGGTACAATCAGCCCCAGCATTTT,CASRGAVGYNQPQHF
TRBJ1-4,few,.,TRBV11-3,TGTGCCAGCAGCTTATCTCCCTCCCTTAATGAAAAACTGTTTTTT,CASSLSPSLNEKLFF
TRBJ2-1,few,TRBD2,TRBV11-3,TGTGCCAGCACCGGACTAGCGGGAGGCAATGAGCAGTTCTTC,CASTGLAGGNEQFF
TRBJ2-5,.,.,TRBV29-1,TGCAGCGTTGAGGGCCGGACTAAGCAAGAGACCCAGTACTTC,CSVEGRTKQETQYF
TRBJ2-2,.,.,TRBV19,TGTGCCGCCAAGGATAAGCCCACCGGGGAGCTGTTTTTT,CAAKDKPTGELFF
TRBJ1-1,.,TRBD1,TRBV6-8,TGTGCCAGCAGACAGGGGGCGCATGAAGCTTTCTTT,CASRQGAHEAFF
TRBJ1-5,.,TRBD1,TRBV19,TGTGCCAGTAATAATTTTGACAGGGCGGTGAATCAGCCCCAGCATTTT,CASNNFDRAVNQPQHF
TRBJ2-7,.,.,TRBV19,TGTGCCAGTAGTATAAACCGGGATGCCGAGCAGTACTTC,CASSINRDAEQYF
TRBJ2-1,medium-sized,.,TRBV11-3,TGTGCCAGCAGCTTAGTGGGCGTCCTGGGAGAGAGCTCCTACAATGAGCAGTTCTTC,CASSLVGVLGESSYNEQFF
TRBJ2-2,many,.,TRBV11-3,TGTGCCAGCAGCTCGGGACCCTCGAACACCGGGGAGCTGTTTTTT,CASSSGPSNTGELFF
TRBJ1-1,few,.,TRBV9,TGTGCCAGCAGCTTCTCAAACACTGAAGCTTTCTTT,CASSFSNTEAFF
TRBJ2-1,many,TRBD1,TRBV11-3,TGTGCCAGCAGCTCTAACAGGGGAGTCACCAATGAGCAGTTCTTC,CASSSNRGVTNEQFF
TRBJ1-2,.,TRBD1,TRBV10-2,TGCGCCAGCAGTGAGTCGCGGGGGACAGGGGACGGCTACACCTTC,CASSESRGTGDGYTF
TRBJ2-1,.,.,TRBV19,TGTGCCAGTAGTCACCCAGGGGTGAATGAGCAGTTCTTC,CASSHPGVNEQFF
TRBJ1-1,medium-sized,.,TRBV15,TGTGCCACCAGCGGGACGGCGAGGGGGAGACCTGAAGCTTTCTTT,CATSGTARGRPEAFF
TRBJ1-3,.,.,TRBV5-1,TGCGCCAGCAGCTTGGGGGCCAGCTCTGGAAACACCATATATTTT,CASSLGASSGNTIYF
TRBJ2-2,.,.,TRBV12-5,TGTGCTAGTGGTTTCCCCAGCACCGGGGAGCTGTTTTTT,CASGFPSTGELFF
TRBJ1-1,few,.,TRBV28,TGTGCCAGCAGTTTATTCAACAGTCTGAACACTGAAGCTTTCTTT,CASSLFNSLNTEAFF
TRBJ1-2,.,TRBD1,TRBV28,TGTGCCAGCAGGAAGGGACAGGGGGCGTTAGGCGGCTACACCTTC,CASRKGQGALGGYTF